This T cell receptor beta chain appears in the sequencing data of a study of blood T cell repertoires in COVID-19. As for the study in general: Samples of COVID-19 (acute and convalescent) were obtained from the United States, Italy and Spain.

The table came from immunoSEQ multiplex PCR; TCRdb's copy has only in-frame clones and leaves some out. The table shows 150,000 to 200,000 clones, with roughly 84% occurring only once. CDR1 SNHLY and CDR2 FYNNEI come from the germline V gene. The J segment lost 5 bases and the V segment lost 5 bases, leaving 9 bases of the junction unmatched. The length of the CDR3 is 15 residues. Exposed volunteers were people who met a COVID-19 case within 2 weeks before study entry. This clonotype originated in a woman aged 25 to 39 who had been exposed to COVID-19. The chain carries TRBV2 and TRBJ2-7; TRBD1 agrees at 10 bases. The sequenced material came from PBMCs or T cells enriched from blood (not recorded which). The CDR3 loop reads CASSPLRQGANEQYF. For the CDR3, the DNA is TGTGCCAGCAGTCCCCTACGACAGGGGGCGAACGAGCAGTACTTC.